The 13 T cell receptor beta chains reported below all come from one sample, sequenced in a study of blood T cell repertoires in COVID-19. Repertoires were generated with immunoSEQ multiplex PCR, while TCRdb's copy carries only in-frame clones and drops some. The repertoire holds around 130,000 clones, with 85% to 90% as singletons. What was sequenced was peripheral blood. The receptors were gathered from a woman of 80 years or more with acute or convalescent COVID-19.

V usage is TRBV6-6 and J usage is TRBJ1-5; D possibly corresponds to TRBD1 (6 bases). Per the germline V gene, CDR1 is MNHNY and CDR2 is SVGAGI (reference sequence). The CDR3 length is 16 residues. Trimming pared 8 bases from V and 3 bases from J, leaving 20 bases between. The CDR3 DNA is TGTGCCAGCGATACGAGGATTTGGGACAACAATCAGCCCCAGCATTTT. Translating gives CASDTRIWDNNQPQHF.

The genes are TRBV18 and TRBJ1-6, with 7 positions matching TRBD1. J lost 6 bases, V lost 4 bases, and 6 bases had no gene match. The germline CDR1 and CDR2 sequences are KGHSH and LQKENI. The length of the CDR3 is 15 residues. The CDR3 sequence: CASSQGGGFNSPLHF. The CDR3 DNA sequence: TGTGCCAGCTCACAAGGGGGCGGATTTAATTCACCCCTCCACTTT. Full variable domain (outside the CDR3, taken from reference TRBV18 and TRBJ1-6): NAGVMQNPRHLVRRRGQEARLRCSPMKGHSHVYWYRQLPEEGLKFMVYLQKENIIDESGMPKERFSAEFPKEGPSILRIQQVVRGDSAAYFCASSQGGGFNSPLHFGNGTRLTVT.

This chain joins TRBV13 and TRBJ1-6, with TRBD1 matching over 7 bases. Germline V gene lookup returns CDR1 PRHDT and CDR2 FYEKMQ (reference sequence). This CDR3 has 13 residues. The V gene end was trimmed by 5 bases and the J gene end by 12 bases; junction bases not matched to a gene: 7. This CDR3 reads CASSATGVGPLHF. The CDR3 DNA reads as TGTGCCAGCAGCGCCACAGGGGTGGGACCCCTCCACTTT.

Concerning this clone: The same CDR3 is also encoded by other DNA sequences in this sample. This chain connects TRBV20-1 to TRBJ2-7; TRBD1 is a possible D gene (5 bases). Germline V gives CDR1 DFQATT, CDR2 SNEGSKA (reference sequence). The CDR3 extends over 11 amino acids. Trimming removed 3 bases at V and 4 bases at J, with 7 bases between. The CDR3 nucleotides read TGCAGTGCTAGGCACAGGTACGAGCAGTACTTC. Translated, it gives CSARHRYEQYF.

The chain combines TRBV7-3 with TRBJ2-1; D is uncertain. The germline V and J ends were trimmed by 5 bases and 4 bases, with 9 bases remaining between them. CDR3 length: 13 amino acids. The V gene's germline CDR1 is SGHTA and CDR2 FQGTGA. CDR3 sequence: CASSAERYNEQFF. In DNA form, the CDR3 reads TGTGCCAGCAGCGCGGAACGGTACAATGAGCAGTTCTTC.

This clone was observed once. In DNA, the CDR3 is TGTGCCAGCATCGGAGGGACAGTCTCCTACGAGCAGTACTTC. Its protein product is CASIGGTVSYEQYF. This chain uses TRBV2 with TRBJ2-7, with D tentatively TRBD1 (7 bases). Trimming pared 7 bases from V and 0 bases from J, leaving 13 bases between. The CDR3 sequence is 14 residues long. The germline V gene has CDR1 SNHLY and CDR2 FYNNEI.

The chain uses TRBV9 and TRBJ1-2; D may be TRBD1 (6 bases). This CDR3 is 12 amino acids long. Trimming shortened V by 4 bases and J by 8 bases, and 12 bases separated the two germline ends. CDR1 and CDR2 from the germline V gene are SGDLS and YYNGEE. Here the CDR3 DNA reads TGTGCCAGCAGCACCAGGGGCCGGGGCTACACCTTC. This translates into CASSTRGRGYTF.

The rearrangement links TRBV10-3 to TRBJ2-1; the match to TRBD1 covers 10 bases. The J segment lost 5 bases and the V segment lost 4 bases, leaving 8 bases of the junction unmatched. The CDR3 totals 16 residues. The V gene's germline CDR1 is ENHRY and CDR2 SYGVKD. CDR3 nucleotide sequence: TGTGCCATCAGTGGCCGGGACAGGGGCGTCCACAATGAGCAGTTCTTC. It is translated as CAISGRDRGVHNEQFF.

The chain has TRBV5-1 and TRBJ2-3, with 8 bases that match TRBD2. V lost 3 bases to trimming and J lost 3 bases; unmatched junction nucleotides: 9. In germline, CDR1 is SGHRS, CDR2 YFSETQ. CDR3 length equals 16 residues. In DNA form, the CDR3 reads TGCGCCAGCAGCTCCTTCAGCGGGGGTCTAACAGATACGCAGTATTTT. Translated, it gives CASSSFSGGLTDTQYF.

The rearrangement joins TRBV7-2 to TRBJ2-1; 7 positions agree with TRBD1. The V and J ends lost 1 base and 2 bases, in that order; junction bases with no gene match: 2. From germline, CDR1 is SGHTA and CDR2 FQGNSA. The CDR3 consists of 15 residues. Here the CDR3 DNA reads TGTGCCAGCAGCTTAGTCACAGGGGCCTACAATGAGCAGTTCTTC. Amino acids: CASSLVTGAYNEQFF.

The genes are TRBV6-5 and TRBJ1-1; no clear D gene. V lost 2 bases, J lost 1 base, and 8 bases lay in between. CDR3 length: 14 residues. Germline lookup yields CDR1 MNHEY and CDR2 SVGAGI. The CDR3 protein is CASSYREANTEAFF. The CDR3 nucleotides read TGTGCCAGCAGTTACAGGGAGGCGAACACTGAAGCTTTCTTT.

The chain links TRBV11-2 to TRBJ1-4; D is undetermined. Deletions cut 1 base from V and 0 bases from J, with 3 bases between. There are 14 residues in the CDR3. Germline V gene lookup returns CDR1 SGHAT and CDR2 FQNNGV. The CDR3 sequence is CASSLGATNEKLFF. CDR3 bases: TGTGCCAGCAGCTTAGGAGCAACTAATGAAAAACTGTTTTTT.

The chain uses TRBV11-2 and TRBJ2-1, with D tentatively TRBD2 (5 bases). Germline V gene data show CDR1 as SGHAT and CDR2 as FQNNGV. The CDR3 is made up of 16 amino acids. V dropped 1 base and J dropped 7 bases, with 17 bases sitting between them. The CDR3 spells CASSLARGSESNEQFF. The CDR3 DNA is TGTGCCAGCAGCTTAGCTCGGGGATCGGAATCGAATGAGCAGTTCTTC.